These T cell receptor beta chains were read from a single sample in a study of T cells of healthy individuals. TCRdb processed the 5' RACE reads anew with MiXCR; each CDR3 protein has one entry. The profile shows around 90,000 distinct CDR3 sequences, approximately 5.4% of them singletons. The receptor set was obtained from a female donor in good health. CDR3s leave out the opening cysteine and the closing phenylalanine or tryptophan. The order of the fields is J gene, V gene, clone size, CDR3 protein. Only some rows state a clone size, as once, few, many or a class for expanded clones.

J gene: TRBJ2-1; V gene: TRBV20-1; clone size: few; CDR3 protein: SAKRDYNEQF
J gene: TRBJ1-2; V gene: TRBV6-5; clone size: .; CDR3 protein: ASSYSAGDGYT
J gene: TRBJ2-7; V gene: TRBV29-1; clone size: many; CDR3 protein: SVGSWSEQY
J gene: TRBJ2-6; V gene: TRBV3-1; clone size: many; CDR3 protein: ASSQGGTAGANVLT
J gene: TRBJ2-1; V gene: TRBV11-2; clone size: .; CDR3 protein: ASSLVQSGNEQF
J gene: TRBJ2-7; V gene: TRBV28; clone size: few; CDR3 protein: ASSPALGEQY
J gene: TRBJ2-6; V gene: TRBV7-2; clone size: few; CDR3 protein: ASSFQFGANVLT
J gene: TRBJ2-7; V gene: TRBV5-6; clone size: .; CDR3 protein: ASSLFGIRGSSYEQY
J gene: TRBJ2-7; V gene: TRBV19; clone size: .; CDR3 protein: ASGQISYEQY
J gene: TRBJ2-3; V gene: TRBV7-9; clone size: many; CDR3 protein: ASSLQWGIPSGRQPSTDTQY
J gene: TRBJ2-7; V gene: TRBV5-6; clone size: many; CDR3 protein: ASSRQGGSYEQY
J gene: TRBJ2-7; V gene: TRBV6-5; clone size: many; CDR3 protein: ASSFAGARNEQY
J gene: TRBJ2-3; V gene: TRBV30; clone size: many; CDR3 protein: AWTNLPGLAGQAQY
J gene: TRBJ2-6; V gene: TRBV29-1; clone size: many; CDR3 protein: SVEGGSSGANVLT
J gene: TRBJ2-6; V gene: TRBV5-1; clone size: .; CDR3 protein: ASSLANSGANVLT
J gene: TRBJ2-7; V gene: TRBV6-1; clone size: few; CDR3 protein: ASKEGILGEQY
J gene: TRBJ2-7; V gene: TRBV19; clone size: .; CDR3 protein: ASAGGPYEQY
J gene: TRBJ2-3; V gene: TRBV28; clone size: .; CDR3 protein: ASLGLALSDTQY
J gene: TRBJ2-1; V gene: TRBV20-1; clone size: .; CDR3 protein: SARERDGFYNEQF
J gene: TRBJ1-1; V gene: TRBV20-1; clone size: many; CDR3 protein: SAREVLNTEAF
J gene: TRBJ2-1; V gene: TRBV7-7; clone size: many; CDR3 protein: ASSLGPGLAYNEQF
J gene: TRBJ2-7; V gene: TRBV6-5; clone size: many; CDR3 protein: AARPDYSSTEQY
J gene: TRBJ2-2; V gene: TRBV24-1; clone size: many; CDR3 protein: ATSDAGANTGELF
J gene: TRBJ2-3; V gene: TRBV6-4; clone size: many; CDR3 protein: ASSLEGGPQDTQY
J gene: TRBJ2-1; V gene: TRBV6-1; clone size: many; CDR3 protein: ASTIQGRNEQF
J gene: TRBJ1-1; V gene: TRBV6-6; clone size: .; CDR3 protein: ASSLRRGDTEAF
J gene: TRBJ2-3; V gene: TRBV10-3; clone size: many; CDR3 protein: AIKTSGSKNTQY
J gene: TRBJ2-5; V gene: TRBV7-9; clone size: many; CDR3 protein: ASSRPSMGPTRETQY
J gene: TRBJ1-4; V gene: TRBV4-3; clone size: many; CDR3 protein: ASSQVFATNEKLF
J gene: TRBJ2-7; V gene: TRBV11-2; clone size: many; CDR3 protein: ASSLLGGGPYEQY
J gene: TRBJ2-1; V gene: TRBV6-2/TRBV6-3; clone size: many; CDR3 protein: ASSSVGLAGGEQF
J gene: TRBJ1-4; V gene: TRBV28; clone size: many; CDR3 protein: ASSPSRGGRANEKLF
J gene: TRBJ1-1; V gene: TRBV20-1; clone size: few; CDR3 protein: SAREGRAAF
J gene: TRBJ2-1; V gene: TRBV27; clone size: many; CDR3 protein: ASKGASGRIYNEQF
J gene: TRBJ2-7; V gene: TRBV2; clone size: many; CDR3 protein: ASSIPGQGYSYEQY
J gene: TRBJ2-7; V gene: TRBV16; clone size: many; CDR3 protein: ASLGQGNYEQY
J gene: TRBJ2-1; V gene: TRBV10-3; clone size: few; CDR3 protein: AISELWDSSYNEQF
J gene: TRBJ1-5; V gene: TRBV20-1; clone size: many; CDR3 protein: SATLWGKSNQPQH
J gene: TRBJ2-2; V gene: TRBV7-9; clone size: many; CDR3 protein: ASSPGPTNTGELF
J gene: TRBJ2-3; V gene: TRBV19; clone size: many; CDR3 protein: ASAVEGTDTQY
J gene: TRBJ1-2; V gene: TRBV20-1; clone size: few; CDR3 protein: SASFFSGGPGYGYT
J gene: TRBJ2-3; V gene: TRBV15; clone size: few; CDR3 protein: ATSSVGAASDTQY
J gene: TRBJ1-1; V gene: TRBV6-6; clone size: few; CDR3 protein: ASSYGGRNTEAF
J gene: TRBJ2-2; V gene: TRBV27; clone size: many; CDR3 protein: ASSLGEPGELF
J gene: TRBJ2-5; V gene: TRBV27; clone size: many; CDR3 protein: ASGSRSKTQY
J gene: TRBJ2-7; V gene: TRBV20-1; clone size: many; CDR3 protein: SARDRRAPASYEQY
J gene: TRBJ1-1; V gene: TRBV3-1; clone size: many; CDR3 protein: ASSPQGIEAF
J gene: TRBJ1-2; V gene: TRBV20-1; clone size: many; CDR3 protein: SARTSGRDYGYT
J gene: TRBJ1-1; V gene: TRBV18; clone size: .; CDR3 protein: ASSFQGALNTEAF
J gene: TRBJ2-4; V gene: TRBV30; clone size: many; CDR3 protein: AWNAGTAKNIQY
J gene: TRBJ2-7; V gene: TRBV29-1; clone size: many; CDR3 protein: SVELRASLGREQY